This TCR beta chain was profiled in a study of Ad26.COV2.S vaccination and SARS-CoV-2 variants. About the research overall: Enrolled in COV1001, the donor was in the Ad26.COV2.S trial arm, which received the vaccine.

In regard to this clone: Its antigen is not identified.

Treatment noted: 19 received Ad26.COV2.S at low or high dose, single or two shots; five or six received placebo; per-sample allocation not given. At day 63 after the first vaccine or placebo injection, samples were drawn. The assay was immunoSEQ multiplex PCR, and TCRdb's table has in-frame clones only and misses some. The data contain a few hundred thousand clones, 92% of them singletons. The V end was cut by 1 base, the J end by 0 bases, with 10 bases between. Germline V gene lookup returns CDR1 LGHDT and CDR2 YNNKEL (reference sequence). The length of the CDR3 is 15 residues. Study outcomes and limitations: TCR breadth and depth estimates may have understated total T cell responses.

The chain employs TRBV3-1 (or the pseudogene TRBV3-2) and TRBJ2-7; D might be TRBD1 (5 bases). This clonotype was obtained from a person aged 18-65 years who received the Ad26.COV2.S COVID-19 vaccine or a placebo. The starting material was peripheral blood, obtained in a trial of Ad26.COV2.S vaccine versus placebo. The CDR3 nucleotides are TGTGCCAGCAGCCAAGTGGGGCGAAGCTCCTACGAGCAGTACTTC. This codes for CASSQVGRSSYEQYF.